This passage covers 13 T cell receptor beta chains from one sample sequenced in a study of T cells in Graves' hyperthyroidism and ophthalmopathy. Amplification targeted TCR beta CDR3 regions from RNA transcripts. Initially, a first-round RT-PCR of the TCR CDR3 employed the HTBI primer set. TCRdb analysed the multiplex PCR reads with MiXCR anew, one entry per CDR3 protein. Here the sample spans about 530,000 distinct CDR3 sequences, 15% to 20% being singletons. Sequences were obtained from blood. These receptors all stem from a woman between 18 and 29 years old with Graves' ophthalmopathy.

This clonotype occurred once. An end of the junction differs from the germline gene, which may be a read error. The gene calls are TRBV6-1 and TRBJ2-1; no clear D. This CDR3 has 13 amino acids. CDR1 and CDR2 from the germline V gene are MNHNS and SASEGT. The CDR3 nucleotides are TGTGCCGGCAGTGAATCCGAATACAATGAGCAGTTCTTC. Its translation: CAGSESEYNEQFF.

This clonotype was counted ten times or more. This chain uses TRBV6-1 with TRBJ2-5; perhaps TRBD1 as D (6 bases). The V gene lost 9 bases and the J gene lost 2 bases, with 13 bases spanning the gap. This CDR3 is 13 amino acids long. From germline, CDR1 is MNHNS and CDR2 SASEGT. The CDR3 region has the DNA TGTGCCAGTGGCTGGACAGCTCAAGAGACCCAGTACTTC. Amino acid sequence: CASGWTAQETQYF.

The sample holds a few counts of this clonotype. The chain has TRBV27 and TRBJ2-7; 9 nucleotides agree with TRBD2. The CDR3 is 14 residues long. Trimming at V came to 6 bases and at J to 5 bases, leaving 8 bases not matched to a gene. Germline V gene sequence: CDR1 MNHEY, CDR2 SMNVEV (reference sequence). The CDR3 sequence is CASRLAGPGDEQYF. CDR3 DNA: TGTGCCAGCAGGCTAGCGGGACCAGGCGACGAGCAGTACTTC.

This sequence joins TRBV9 and TRBJ1-4, with a possible D match to TRBD1 (5 bases). Trimming removed 0 bases at V and 0 bases at J, with 15 bases between. This CDR3 region has 18 residues. Germline V lookup: CDR1 SGDLS, CDR2 YYNGEE. CDR3 nucleotides: TGTGCCAGCAGCGTAGGGGGCGCGGGATCTTCAACTAATGAAAAACTGTTTTTT. It codes for CASSVGGAGSSTNEKLFF.

This clonotype appeared once. V and J are TRBV3-1 and TRBJ2-1; 8 bases map to TRBD2. This CDR3 has 14 residues. CDR1 and CDR2 from the germline V gene are LGHDT and YNNKEL (reference sequence). Trimming at V came to 4 bases and at J to 9 bases, leaving 8 bases not matched to a gene. The CDR3 coding sequence is TGTGCCAGCAGCCCCGGGACTAGTTTCAGTGAGCAGTTCTTC. Translated: CASSPGTSFSEQFF.

This clonotype was found many times. This sequence joins TRBV20-1 and TRBJ1-1; 12 bases agree with TRBD1. Germline CDR1 and CDR2: DFQATT and SNEGSKA (reference sequence). The V and J ends lost 5 bases and 0 bases, in that order; junction bases with no gene match: 16. This CDR3 spans 19 amino acids. The CDR3 coding sequence is TGCAGTGCTCGACGTCCGGGACAGGGGGCTAAGAGGTTGAACACTGAAGCTTTCTTT. Translated, it gives CSARRPGQGAKRLNTEAFF.

This clonotype was observed at least ten times. The gene calls are TRBV28 and TRBJ1-6, with unresolved D. The V gene lost 5 bases and the J gene lost 9 bases, with 14 bases spanning the gap. From germline, CDR1 is MDHEN and CDR2 SYDVKM. The CDR3 spans 14 residues. CDR3 DNA: TGTGCCAGCAGTCCTACCCCTAAGGGTTCACCCCTCCACTTT. This translates into CASSPTPKGSPLHF.

This clonotype was seen repeatedly, ten times or more. The chain couples TRBV2 to TRBJ2-1, with D possibly TRBD2 on 7 matching bases. Germline V CDR1 and CDR2: SNHLY, FYNNEI. The CDR3 spans 12 residues. The V end lost 6 bases, the J end lost 12 bases, and 15 bases lay between the germline ends. The CDR3 reads CASRGGGVRQFF. CDR3 bases: TGTGCCAGCAGGGGGGGGGGCGTCCGGCAGTTCTTC.

This clonotype was seen ten or more times. The rearrangement uses TRBV5-1 and TRBJ2-3; perhaps TRBD2 as D (5 bases). There are 16 residues in the CDR3. CDR1 SGHRS and CDR2 YFSETQ come from the germline V gene. Trimming removed 0 bases at V and 0 bases at J, with 11 bases between. The chain's CDR3 is CASSLGARASTDTQYF. The CDR3 region has the DNA TGCGCCAGCAGCTTGGGGGCGCGGGCTAGCACAGATACGCAGTATTTT.

This clonotype has only a few counts. The chain joins TRBV4-1 to TRBJ2-7, with D uncertain. Germline CDR1 is MGHRA and CDR2 is YSYEKL. The CDR3 consists of 13 residues. V shed 5 bases and J shed 3 bases, with 11 bases lying between them. The CDR3 sequence: CASSEQAFYEQYF. The CDR3 DNA sequence: TGCGCCAGCAGCGAACAAGCGTTCTACGAGCAGTACTTC.

This clonotype appeared a few times. The CDR3 protein is CASRETGISGNTIYF. The CDR3, as DNA: TGTGCCAGCAGAGAGACCGGGATCTCTGGAAACACCATATATTTT. V usage is TRBV7-2 and J usage is TRBJ1-3; D gene ambiguous. CDR3 length: 15 amino acids. From germline, CDR1 is SGHTA and CDR2 FQGNSA. The V gene lost 6 bases and the J gene lost 0 bases, with 12 bases spanning the gap.

This clonotype occurred a few times. This chain links TRBV6-1 with TRBJ2-2, with 10 bases that match TRBD2. The CDR3 length is 15 residues. Germline V gene data show CDR1 as MNHNS and CDR2 as SASEGT. V gave up 7 bases and J gave up 3 bases; unmatched junction bases: 5. CDR3 protein: CASIFGTSDTGELFF. The CDR3 coding sequence is TGTGCCAGCATATTTGGGACTAGCGACACCGGGGAGCTGTTTTTT.

This clonotype showed up many times. V gene TRBV3-1 combines with J gene TRBJ1-5; no reliable D call. Germline V gives CDR1 LGHDT, CDR2 YNNKEL (reference sequence). CDR3 length: 16 residues. Trimming cost V 0 bases and J 5 bases, with 14 bases left between them. The DNA for the CDR3 is TGTGCCAGCAGCCAAGAACGAGCGGGATTGGATCAGCCCCAGCATTTT. Its protein is CASSQERAGLDQPQHF.